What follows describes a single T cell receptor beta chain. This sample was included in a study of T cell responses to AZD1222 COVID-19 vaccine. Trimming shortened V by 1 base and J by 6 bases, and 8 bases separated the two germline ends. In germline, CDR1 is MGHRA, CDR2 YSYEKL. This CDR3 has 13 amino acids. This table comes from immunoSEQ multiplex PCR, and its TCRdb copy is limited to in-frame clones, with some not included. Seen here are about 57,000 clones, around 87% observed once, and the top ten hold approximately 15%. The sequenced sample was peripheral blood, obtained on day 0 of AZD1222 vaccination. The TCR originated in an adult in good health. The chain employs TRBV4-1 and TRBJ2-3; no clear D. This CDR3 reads CASSQVRVDTQYF. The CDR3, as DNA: TGCGCCAGCAGCCAAGTTAGGGTTGATACGCAGTATTTT.